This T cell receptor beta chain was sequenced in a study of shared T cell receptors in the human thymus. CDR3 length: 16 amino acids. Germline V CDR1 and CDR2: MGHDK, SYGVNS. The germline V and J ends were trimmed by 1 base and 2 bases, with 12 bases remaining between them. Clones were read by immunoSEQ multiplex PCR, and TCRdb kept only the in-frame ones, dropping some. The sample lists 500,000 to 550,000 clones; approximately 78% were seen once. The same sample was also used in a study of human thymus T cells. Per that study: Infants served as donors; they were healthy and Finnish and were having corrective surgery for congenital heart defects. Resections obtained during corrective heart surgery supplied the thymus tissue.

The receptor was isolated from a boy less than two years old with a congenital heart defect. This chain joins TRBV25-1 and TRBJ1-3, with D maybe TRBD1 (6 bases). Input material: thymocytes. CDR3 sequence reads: CASSEFTGLTGNTIYF. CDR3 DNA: TGTGCCAGCAGTGAATTCACAGGGCTCACTGGAAACACCATATATTTT.